This TCR beta chain was profiled in a study of blood T cells in healthy people across ages. PCR was performed a second time for roughly 7 to 11 cycles using a sample-barcoded 5' primer and a J-beta primer mix. One entry per CDR3 protein, called by TCRdb with MiXCR from the 5' RACE reads. The sample contains about 1 million distinct CDR3 sequences, 40% to 45% of which appear only once. The table lists this clonotype with a few counts. The ends were cut back, 5 bases at V and 2 bases at J, with 8 bases in the middle. The germline CDR1 and CDR2 sequences are SQVTM and ANQGSEA. The CDR3 loop spans 12 amino acids.

The TCR originated in a woman aged 55 to 70 in good health. This chain uses TRBV29-1 with TRBJ2-3; no clear D. The sequenced sample was blood. The CDR3 protein is CSVHGDTDTQYF. CDR3 DNA: TGCAGCGTTCATGGGGACACAGATACGCAGTATTTT.